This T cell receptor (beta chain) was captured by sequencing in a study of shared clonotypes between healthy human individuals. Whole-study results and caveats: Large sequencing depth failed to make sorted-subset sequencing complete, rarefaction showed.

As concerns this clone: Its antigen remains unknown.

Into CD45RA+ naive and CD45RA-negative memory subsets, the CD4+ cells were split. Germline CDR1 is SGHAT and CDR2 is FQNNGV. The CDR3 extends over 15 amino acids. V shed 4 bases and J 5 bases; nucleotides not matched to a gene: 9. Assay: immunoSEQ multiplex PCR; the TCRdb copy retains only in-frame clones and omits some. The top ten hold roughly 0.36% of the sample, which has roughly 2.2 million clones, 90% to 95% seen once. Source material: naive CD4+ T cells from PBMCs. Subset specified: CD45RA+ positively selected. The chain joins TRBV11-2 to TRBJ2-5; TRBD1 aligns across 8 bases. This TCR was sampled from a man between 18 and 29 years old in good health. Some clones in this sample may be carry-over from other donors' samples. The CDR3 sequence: CASSSRTGLRETQYF. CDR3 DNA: TGTGCCAGCAGCTCAAGGACAGGGCTGAGGGAGACCCAGTACTTC.